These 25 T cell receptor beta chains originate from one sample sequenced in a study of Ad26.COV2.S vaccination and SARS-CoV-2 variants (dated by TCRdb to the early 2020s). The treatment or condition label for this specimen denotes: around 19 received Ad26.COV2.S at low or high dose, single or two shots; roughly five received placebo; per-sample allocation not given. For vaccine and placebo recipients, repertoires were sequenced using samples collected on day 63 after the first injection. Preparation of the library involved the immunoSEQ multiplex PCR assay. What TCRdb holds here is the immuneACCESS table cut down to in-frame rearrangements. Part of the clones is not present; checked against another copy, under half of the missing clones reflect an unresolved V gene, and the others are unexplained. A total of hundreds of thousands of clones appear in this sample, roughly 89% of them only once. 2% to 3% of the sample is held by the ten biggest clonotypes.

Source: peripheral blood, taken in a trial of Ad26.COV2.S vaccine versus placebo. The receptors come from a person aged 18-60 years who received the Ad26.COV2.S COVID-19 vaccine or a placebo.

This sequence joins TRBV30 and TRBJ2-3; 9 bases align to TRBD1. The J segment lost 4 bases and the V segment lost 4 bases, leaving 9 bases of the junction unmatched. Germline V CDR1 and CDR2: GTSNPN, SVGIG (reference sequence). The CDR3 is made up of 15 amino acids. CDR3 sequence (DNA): TGTGCCTGGACAGTATCCAGGACAGGGGCAGATACGCAGTATTTT. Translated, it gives CAWTVSRTGADTQYF.

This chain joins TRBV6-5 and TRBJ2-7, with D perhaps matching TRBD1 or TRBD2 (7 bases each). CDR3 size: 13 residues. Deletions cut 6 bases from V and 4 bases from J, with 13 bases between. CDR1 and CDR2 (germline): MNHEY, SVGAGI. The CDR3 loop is CASRNQGGYEQYV. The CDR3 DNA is TGTGCCAGCAGGAATCAGGGGGGGTACGAGCAGTACGTC.

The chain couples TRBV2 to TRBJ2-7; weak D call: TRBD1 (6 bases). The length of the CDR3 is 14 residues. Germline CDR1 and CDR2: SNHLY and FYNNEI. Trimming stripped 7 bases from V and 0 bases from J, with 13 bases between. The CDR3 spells CASIRGLSSYEQYV. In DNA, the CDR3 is TGTGCCAGCATCAGGGGCCTTAGCTCCTACGAGCAGTACGTC.

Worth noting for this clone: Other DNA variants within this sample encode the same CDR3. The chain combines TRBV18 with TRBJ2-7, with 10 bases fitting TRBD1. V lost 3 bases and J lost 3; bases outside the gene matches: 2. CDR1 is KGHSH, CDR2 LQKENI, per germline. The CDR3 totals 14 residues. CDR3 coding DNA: TGTGCCAGCTCACCGGGGACAGGGGACTACGAGCAGTACTTC. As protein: CASSPGTGDYEQYF.

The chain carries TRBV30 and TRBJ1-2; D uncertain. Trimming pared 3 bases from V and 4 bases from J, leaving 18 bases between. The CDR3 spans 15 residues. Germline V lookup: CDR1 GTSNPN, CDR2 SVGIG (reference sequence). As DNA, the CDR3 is TGTGCCTGGAGATTAGGACGACCCCCTCTCTATGGCTACACCTTC. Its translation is CAWRLGRPPLYGYTF.

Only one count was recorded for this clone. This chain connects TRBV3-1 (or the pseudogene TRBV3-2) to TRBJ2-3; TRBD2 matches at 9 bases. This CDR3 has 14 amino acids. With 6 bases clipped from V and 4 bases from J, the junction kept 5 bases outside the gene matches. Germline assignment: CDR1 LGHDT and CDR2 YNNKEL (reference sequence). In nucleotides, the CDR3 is TGTGCCAGCAGTCCTAGCGGGATCCCAGATACGCAGTATTTT. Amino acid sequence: CASSPSGIPDTQYF.

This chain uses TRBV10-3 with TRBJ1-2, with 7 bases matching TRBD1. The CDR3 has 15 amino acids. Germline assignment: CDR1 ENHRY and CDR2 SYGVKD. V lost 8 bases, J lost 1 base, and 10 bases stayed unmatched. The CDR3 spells CAIRTGVTNNYGYTF. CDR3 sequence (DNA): TGTGCCATCCGTACAGGGGTGACGAATAACTATGGCTACACCTTC.

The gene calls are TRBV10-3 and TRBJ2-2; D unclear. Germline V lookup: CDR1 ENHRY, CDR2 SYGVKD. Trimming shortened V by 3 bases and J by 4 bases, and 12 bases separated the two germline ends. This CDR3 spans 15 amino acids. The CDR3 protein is CAISEFRAGTGELFF. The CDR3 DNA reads TGTGCCATCAGTGAATTTCGGGCCGGCACCGGGGAGCTGTTTTTT.

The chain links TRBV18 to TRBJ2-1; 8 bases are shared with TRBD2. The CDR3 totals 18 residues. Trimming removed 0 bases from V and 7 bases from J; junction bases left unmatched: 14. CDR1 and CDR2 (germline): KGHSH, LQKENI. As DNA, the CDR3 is TGTGCCAGCTCACCACCTCGCGAAGGGGCGGGAGGCGATAATGAGCAGTTCTTC. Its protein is CASSPPREGAGGDNEQFF.

Written as DNA, the CDR3 is TGCGCCAGCAGCTTGACTAGCACGAGCACAGATACGCAGTATTTT. It is translated as CASSLTSTSTDTQYF. This chain uses TRBV5-1 with TRBJ2-3, with D maybe TRBD2 (6 bases). Germline CDR1 and CDR2: SGHRS and YFSETQ. V was clipped by 1 base and J by 0 bases, with 9 bases between them. The CDR3 loop spans 15 amino acids.

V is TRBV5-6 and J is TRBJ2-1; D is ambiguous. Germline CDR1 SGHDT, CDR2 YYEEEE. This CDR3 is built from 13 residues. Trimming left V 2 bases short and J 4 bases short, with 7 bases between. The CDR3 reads CASSLDWYNEQFF. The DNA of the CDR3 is TGTGCCAGCAGCTTAGACTGGTACAATGAGCAGTTCTTC.

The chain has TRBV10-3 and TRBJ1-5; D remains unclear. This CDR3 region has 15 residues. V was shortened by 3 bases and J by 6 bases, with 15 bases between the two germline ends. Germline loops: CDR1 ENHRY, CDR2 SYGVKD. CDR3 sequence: CAISDPQLKSQPQHF. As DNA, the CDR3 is TGTGCCATCAGTGACCCACAGTTGAAGAGTCAGCCCCAGCATTTT.

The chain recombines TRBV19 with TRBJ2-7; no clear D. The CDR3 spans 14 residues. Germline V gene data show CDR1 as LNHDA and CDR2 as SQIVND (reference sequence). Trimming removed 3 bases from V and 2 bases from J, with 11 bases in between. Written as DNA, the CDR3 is TGTGCCAGTAGTATTGGCCTGGGAACCTACGAGCAGTACGTC. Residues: CASSIGLGTYEQYV.

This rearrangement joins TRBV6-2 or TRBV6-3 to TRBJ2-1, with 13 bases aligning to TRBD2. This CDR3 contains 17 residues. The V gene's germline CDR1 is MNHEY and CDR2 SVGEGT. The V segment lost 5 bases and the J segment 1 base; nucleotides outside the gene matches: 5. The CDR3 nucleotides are TGTGCCAGCAGTAAACCGGGACTAGCGGGATCCTACAATGAGCAGTTCTTC. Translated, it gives CASSKPGLAGSYNEQFF.

CDR3 protein: CASSELKRNTGELFF. CDR3 nucleotide sequence: TGTGCCAGCAGTGAACTAAAACGAAACACCGGGGAGCTGTTTTTT. The rearrangement uses TRBV6-1 and TRBJ2-2; D is undetermined. Looked up from germline, CDR1 is MNHNS and CDR2 is SASEGT. The CDR3 consists of 15 residues. Deletions cut 2 bases from V and 2 bases from J, with 9 bases between.

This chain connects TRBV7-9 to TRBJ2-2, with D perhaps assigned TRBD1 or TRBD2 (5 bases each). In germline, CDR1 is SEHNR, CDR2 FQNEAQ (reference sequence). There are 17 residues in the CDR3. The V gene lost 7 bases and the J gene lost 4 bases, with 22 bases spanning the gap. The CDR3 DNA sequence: TGTGCCAGCATGAGGGGATTCATTAACTGGGGCACCGGGGAGCTGTTTTTT. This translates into CASMRGFINWGTGELFF.

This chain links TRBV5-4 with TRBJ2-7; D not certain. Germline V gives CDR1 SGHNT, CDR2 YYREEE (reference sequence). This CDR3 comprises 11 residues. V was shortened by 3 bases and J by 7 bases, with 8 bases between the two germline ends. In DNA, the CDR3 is TGTGCCAGCAGCTCCCTTGGAGAGCAGTACTTC. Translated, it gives CASSSLGEQYF. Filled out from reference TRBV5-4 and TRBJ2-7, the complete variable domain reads ETGVTQSPTHLIKTRGQQVTLRCSSQSGHNTVSWYQQALGQGPQFIFQYYREEENGRGNFPPRFSGLQFPNYSSELNVNALELDDSALYLCASSSLGEQYFGPGTRLTVT.

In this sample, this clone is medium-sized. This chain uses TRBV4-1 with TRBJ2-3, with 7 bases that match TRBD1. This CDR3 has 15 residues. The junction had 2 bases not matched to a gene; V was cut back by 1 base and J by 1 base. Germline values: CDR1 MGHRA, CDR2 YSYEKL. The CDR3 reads CASSQVGTGTDTQYF. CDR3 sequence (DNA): TGCGCCAGCAGCCAAGTGGGGACAGGCACAGATACGCAGTATTTT.

Written as DNA, the CDR3 is TGTGCCAGCGCCTCAGGAACTGAAGCTTTCTTT. Amino acid sequence: CASASGTEAFF. The V call is TRBV14, the J call TRBJ1-1, with D hard to call. The CDR3 sequence is 11 residues long. Trimming took off 8 bases at V and 5 bases at J, with 9 bases between the two ends. CDR1 is SGHDN and CDR2 is FVKESK in the germline V gene.

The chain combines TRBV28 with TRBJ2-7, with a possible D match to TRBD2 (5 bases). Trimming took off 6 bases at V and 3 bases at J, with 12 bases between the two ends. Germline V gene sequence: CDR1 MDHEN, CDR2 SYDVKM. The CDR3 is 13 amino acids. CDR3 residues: CASSWGEGYEQYV. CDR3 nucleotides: TGTGCCAGCAGCTGGGGAGAGGGCTACGAGCAGTACGTC.

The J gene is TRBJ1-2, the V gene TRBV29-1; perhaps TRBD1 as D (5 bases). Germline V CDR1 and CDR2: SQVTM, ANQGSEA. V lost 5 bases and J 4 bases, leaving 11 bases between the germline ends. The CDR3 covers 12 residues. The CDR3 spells CSVMGQGYGYTF. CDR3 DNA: TGCAGCGTTATGGGCCAGGGCTATGGCTACACCTTC. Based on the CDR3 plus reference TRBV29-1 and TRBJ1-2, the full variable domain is SAVISQKPSRDICQRGTSLTIQCQVDSQVTMMFWYRQQPGQSLTLIATANQGSEATYESGFVIDKFPISRPNLTFSTLTVSNMSPEDSSIYLCSVMGQGYGYTFGSGTRLTVV.

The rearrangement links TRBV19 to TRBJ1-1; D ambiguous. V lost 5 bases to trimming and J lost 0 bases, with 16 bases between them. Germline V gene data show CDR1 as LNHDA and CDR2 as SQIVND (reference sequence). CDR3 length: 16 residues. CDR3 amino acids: CASSAGRAGVNTEAFF. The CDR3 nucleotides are TGTGCCAGTAGTGCCGGACGGGCGGGTGTGAACACTGAAGCTTTCTTT.

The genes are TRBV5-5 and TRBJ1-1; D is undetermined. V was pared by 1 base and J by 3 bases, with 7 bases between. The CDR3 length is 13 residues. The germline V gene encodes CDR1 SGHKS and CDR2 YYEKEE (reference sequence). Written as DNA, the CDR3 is TGTGCCAGCAGCTTGAATCGGGACACTGAAGCTTTCTTT. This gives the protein CASSLNRDTEAFF.

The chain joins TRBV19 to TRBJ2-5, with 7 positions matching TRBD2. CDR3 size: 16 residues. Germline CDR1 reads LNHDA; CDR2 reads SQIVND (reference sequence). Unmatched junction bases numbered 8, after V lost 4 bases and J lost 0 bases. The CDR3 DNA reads TGTGCCAGTAGTAGGCCTCGGGGGGAGAACCAAGAGACCCAGTACTTC. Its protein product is CASSRPRGENQETQYF.

CDR3 sequence reads: CASSLEWVAYEQYF. Here the CDR3 DNA reads TGTGCCAGCAGCTTGGAATGGGTCGCCTACGAGCAGTACTTC. This rearrangement joins TRBV5-5 to TRBJ2-7; D not certain. Trimming pared 0 bases from V and 2 bases from J, leaving 9 bases between. CDR1 SGHKS and CDR2 YYEKEE come from the germline V gene (reference sequence). The CDR3 has 14 residues.